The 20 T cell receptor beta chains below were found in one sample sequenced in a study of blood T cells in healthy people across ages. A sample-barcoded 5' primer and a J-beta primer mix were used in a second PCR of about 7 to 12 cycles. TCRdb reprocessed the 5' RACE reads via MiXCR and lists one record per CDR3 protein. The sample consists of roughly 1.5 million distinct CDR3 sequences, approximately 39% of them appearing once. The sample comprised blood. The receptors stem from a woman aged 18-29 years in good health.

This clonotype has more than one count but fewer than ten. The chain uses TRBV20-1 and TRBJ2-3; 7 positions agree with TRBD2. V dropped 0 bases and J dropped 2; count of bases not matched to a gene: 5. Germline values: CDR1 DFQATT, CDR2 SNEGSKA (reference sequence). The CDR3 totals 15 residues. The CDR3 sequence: CSARDPREATDTQYF. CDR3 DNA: TGCAGTGCTAGAGATCCTCGGGAGGCCACAGATACGCAGTATTTT.

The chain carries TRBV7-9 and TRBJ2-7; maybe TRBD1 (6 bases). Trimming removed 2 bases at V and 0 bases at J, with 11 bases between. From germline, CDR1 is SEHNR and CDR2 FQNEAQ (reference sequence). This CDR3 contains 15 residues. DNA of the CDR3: TGTGCCAGCAGCTTAACAGGGCTTGACTCCTACGAGCAGTACTTC. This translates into CASSLTGLDSYEQYF. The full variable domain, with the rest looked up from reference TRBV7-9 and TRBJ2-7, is DTGVSQNPRHKITKRGQNVTFRCDPISEHNRLYWYRQTLGQGPEFLTYFQNEAQLEKSRLLSDRFSAERPKGSFSTLEIQRTEQGDSAMYLCASSLTGLDSYEQYFGPGTRLTVT.

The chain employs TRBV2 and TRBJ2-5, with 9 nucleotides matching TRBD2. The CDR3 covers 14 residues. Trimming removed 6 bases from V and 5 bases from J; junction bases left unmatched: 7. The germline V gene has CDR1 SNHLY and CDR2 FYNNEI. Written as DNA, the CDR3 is TGTGCCAGCAGAATCTTAGCGGGAGTGGAGACCCAGTACTTC. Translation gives CASRILAGVETQYF.

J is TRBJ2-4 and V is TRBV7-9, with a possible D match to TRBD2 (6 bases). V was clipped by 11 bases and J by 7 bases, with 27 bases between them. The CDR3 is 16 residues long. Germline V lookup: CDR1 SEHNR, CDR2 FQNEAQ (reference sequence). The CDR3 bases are TGTGCCGGGAGTGGTCAGCGAGGCGTAGGAGGGAACATTCAGTACTTC. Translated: CAGSGQRGVGGNIQYF.

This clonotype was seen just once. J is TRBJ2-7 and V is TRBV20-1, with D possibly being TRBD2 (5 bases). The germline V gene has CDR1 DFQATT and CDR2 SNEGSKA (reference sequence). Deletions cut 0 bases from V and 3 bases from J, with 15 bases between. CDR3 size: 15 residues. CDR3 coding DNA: TGCAGTGCTAGAGATGGTCTTAGACTAAGCTACGAGCAGTACTTC. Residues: CSARDGLRLSYEQYF.

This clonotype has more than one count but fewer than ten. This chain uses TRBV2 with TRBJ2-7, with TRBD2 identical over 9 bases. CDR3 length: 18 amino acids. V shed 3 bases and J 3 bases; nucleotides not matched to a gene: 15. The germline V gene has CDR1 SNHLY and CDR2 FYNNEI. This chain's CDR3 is CASSELGSRLAAIYEQYF. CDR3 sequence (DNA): TGTGCCAGCAGTGAGTTGGGCAGCCGACTAGCGGCGATCTACGAGCAGTACTTC.

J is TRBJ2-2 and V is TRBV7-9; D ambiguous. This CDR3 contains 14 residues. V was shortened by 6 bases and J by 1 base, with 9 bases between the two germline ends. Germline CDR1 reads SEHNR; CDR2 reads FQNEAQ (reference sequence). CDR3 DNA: TGTGCCAGCAGACCAACAGAGAACACCGGGGAGCTGTTTTTT. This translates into CASRPTENTGELFF.

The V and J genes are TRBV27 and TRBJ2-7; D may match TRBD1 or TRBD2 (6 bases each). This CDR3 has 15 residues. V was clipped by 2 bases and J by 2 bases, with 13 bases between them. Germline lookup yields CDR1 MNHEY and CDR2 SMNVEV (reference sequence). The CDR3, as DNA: TGTGCCAGCAGTTTACAGGGGCCGGGGGCCTACGAGCAGTACTTC. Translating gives CASSLQGPGAYEQYF.

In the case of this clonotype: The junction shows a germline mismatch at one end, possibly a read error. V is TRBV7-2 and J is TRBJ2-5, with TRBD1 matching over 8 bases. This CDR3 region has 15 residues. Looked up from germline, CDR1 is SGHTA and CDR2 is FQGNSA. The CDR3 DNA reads TGCGCCAGCAGCTTTGAACAGGGGGAAGCAGAGACCCAGTACTTC. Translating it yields CASSFEQGEAETQYF. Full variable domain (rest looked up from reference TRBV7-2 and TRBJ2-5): GAGVSQSPSNKVTEKGKDVELRCDPISGHTALYWYRQSLGQGLEFLIYFQGNSAPDKSGLPSDRFSAERTGGSVSTLTIQRTQQEDSAVYLCASSFEQGEAETQYFGPGTRLLVL.

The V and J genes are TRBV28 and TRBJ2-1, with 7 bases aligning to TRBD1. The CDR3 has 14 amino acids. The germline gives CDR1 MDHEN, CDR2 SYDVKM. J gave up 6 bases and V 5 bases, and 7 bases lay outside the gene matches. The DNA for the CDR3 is TGTGCCAGCAGTCCCACAGGGGCGGGCAATGAGCAGTTCTTC. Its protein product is CASSPTGAGNEQFF.

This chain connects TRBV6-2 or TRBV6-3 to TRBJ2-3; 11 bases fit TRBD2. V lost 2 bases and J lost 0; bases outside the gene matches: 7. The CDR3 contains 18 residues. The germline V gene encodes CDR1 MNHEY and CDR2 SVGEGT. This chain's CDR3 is CASSYGTSGHRSTDTQYF. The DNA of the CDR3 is TGTGCCAGCAGTTACGGGACTAGCGGCCATAGAAGCACAGATACGCAGTATTTT.

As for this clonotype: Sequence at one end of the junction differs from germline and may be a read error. CDR3 coding DNA: TGCGCCAGCAGCCCTCGGAGGACAGGACCCTACGAGCAGTACTTT. The encoded protein is CASSPRRTGPYEQYF. The gene calls are TRBV5-1 and TRBJ2-7; 7 bases fit TRBD1. There are 15 residues in the CDR3. CDR1 and CDR2 from the germline V gene are SGHRS and YFSETQ.

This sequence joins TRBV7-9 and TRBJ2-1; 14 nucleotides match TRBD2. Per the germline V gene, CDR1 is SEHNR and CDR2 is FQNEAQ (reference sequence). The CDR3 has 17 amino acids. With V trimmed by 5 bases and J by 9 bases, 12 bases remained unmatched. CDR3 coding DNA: TGTGCCAGCAGCACTCGGACTAGCGGGAGGTCGTTCACTGAGCAGTTCTTC. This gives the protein CASSTRTSGRSFTEQFF.

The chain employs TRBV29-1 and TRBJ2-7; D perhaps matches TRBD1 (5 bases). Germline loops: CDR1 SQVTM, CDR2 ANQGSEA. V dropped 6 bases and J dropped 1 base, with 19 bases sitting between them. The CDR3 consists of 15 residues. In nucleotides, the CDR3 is TGCAGCGTATTTCACTCAGGGAAAAGATCCTACGAGCAGTACTTC. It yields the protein CSVFHSGKRSYEQYF.

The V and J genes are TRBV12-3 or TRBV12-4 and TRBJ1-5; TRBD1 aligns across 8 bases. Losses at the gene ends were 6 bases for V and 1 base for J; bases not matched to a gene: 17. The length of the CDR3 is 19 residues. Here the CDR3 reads CASSYSGQGAFGSNQPQHF. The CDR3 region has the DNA TGTGCCAGCAGCTACTCCGGTCAGGGGGCTTTCGGGAGCAATCAGCCCCAGCATTTT.

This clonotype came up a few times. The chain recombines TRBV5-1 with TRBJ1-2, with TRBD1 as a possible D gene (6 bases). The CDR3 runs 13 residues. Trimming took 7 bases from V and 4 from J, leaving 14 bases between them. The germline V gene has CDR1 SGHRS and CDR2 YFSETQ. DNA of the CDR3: TGCGCCAGCCGGGGGGCTGGCTTCTATGGCTACACCTTC. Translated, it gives CASRGAGFYGYTF. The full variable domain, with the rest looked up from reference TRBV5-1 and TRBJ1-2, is KAGVTQTPRYLIKTRGQQVTLSCSPISGHRSVSWYQQTPGQGLQFLFEYFSETQRNKGNFPGRFSGRQFSNSRSEMNVSTLELGDSALYLCASRGAGFYGYTFGSGTRLTVV.

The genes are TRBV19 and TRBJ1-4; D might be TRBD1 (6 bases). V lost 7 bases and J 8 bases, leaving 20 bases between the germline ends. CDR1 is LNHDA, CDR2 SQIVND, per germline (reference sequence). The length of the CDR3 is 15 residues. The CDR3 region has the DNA TGTGCCAGTACCTGGGACACCCTAAGAAGGGAAAAACTGTTTTTT. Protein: CASTWDTLRREKLFF.

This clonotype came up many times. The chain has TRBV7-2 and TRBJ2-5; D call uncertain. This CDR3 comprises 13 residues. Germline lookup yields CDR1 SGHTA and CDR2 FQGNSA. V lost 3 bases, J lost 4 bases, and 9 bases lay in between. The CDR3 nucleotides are TGTGCCAGCAGCTTTTATCGGGCAGAGACCCAGTACTTC. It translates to CASSFYRAETQYF.

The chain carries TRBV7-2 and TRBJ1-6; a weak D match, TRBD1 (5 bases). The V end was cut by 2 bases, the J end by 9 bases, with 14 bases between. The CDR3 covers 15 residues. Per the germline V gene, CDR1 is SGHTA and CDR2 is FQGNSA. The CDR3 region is CASSLLGVGGSPLHF. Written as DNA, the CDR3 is TGTGCCAGCAGCTTATTGGGGGTCGGGGGTTCACCCCTCCACTTT.

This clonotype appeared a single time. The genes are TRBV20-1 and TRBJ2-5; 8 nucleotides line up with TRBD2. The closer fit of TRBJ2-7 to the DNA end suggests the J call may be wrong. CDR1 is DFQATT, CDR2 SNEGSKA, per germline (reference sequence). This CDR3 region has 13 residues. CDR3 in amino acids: CSASSGANYEQYF. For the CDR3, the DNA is TGCAGTGCTAGTAGCGGGGCGAACTACGAGCAGTACTTC.